One sample yielded the 18 T cell receptor beta chains listed below, sequenced in a study of cytomegalovirus exposure and HLA in healthy donors (dated by TCRdb to about 2017). The library relied on the immunoSEQ multiplex PCR assay. Sourced from immuneACCESS, this table was stored by TCRdb with only in-frame sequences that have V and J called. A share of the clones is absent; for the studies checked, an unresolved V gene accounts for under half, and the remainder has no known explanation. Here the sample has approximately 100,000 clones; roughly 86% occur a single time. The ten largest clones capture more than 2% of the sample. Sequenced material: PBMCs. These TCRs come from a young woman in good health and CMV-seronegative.

This clone has a handful of counts. The rearrangement joins TRBV5-1 to TRBJ2-7; tentatively, D is TRBD2 (5 bases). Germline V gene lookup returns CDR1 SGHRS and CDR2 YFSETQ. Trimming took 4 bases from V and 4 from J, leaving 12 bases between them. The CDR3 totals 13 residues. The CDR3 DNA sequence: TGCGCCAGCAGCCCCTTCGGGGAATACGAGCAGTACTTC. As protein: CASSPFGEYEQYF.

The rearrangement uses TRBV25-1 and TRBJ1-1; D is ambiguous. The CDR3 extends over 15 amino acids. With 3 bases removed from V and 2 bases from J, the gap between germline ends came to 13 bases. Germline CDR1 is MGHDK and CDR2 is SYGVNS. CDR3 in amino acids: CASSDSRGFNTEAFF. The CDR3 DNA sequence: TGTGCCAGCAGTGATTCCCGGGGATTCAACACTGAAGCTTTCTTT.

The gene calls are TRBV27 and TRBJ2-5; 8 bases are shared with TRBD1. Germline V gene lookup returns CDR1 MNHEY and CDR2 SMNVEV (reference sequence). J was trimmed by 10 bases and V by 5 bases; bases with no gene match: 12. The length of the CDR3 is 14 residues. The CDR3 spells CASSHPGTGAVQYF. CDR3 nucleotides: TGTGCCAGCAGTCATCCAGGGACAGGCGCGGTCCAGTACTTC.

A single count supports this clone. V is TRBV5-1 and J is TRBJ2-5, with a tentative D call TRBD1 (5 bases). The germline V gene has CDR1 SGHRS and CDR2 YFSETQ. Trimming cost V 0 bases and J 4 bases, with 13 bases left between them. The CDR3 length is 15 residues. The CDR3: CASSLGGARVETQYF. For the CDR3, the DNA is TGCGCCAGCAGCTTGGGGGGCGCAAGGGTAGAGACCCAGTACTTC.

The rearrangement links TRBV7-7 to TRBJ1-5, with a weak D call TRBD1 (6 bases). Per the germline V gene, CDR1 is SSHAT and CDR2 is FNYEAQ (reference sequence). The CDR3 totals 18 residues. V dropped 1 base and J dropped 0 bases, with 16 bases sitting between them. CDR3 DNA sequence: TGTGCCAGCAGCTTAGGGCACCCTGGACAGATTAGCAATCAGCCCCAGCATTTT. Translated: CASSLGHPGQISNQPQHF.

This chain joins TRBV7-2 and TRBJ2-7; 8 bases map to TRBD2. J lost 6 bases, V lost 2 bases, and 9 bases had no gene match. Germline CDR1 SGHTA, CDR2 FQGNSA. The CDR3 is made up of 15 amino acids. CDR3 nucleotides: TGTGCCAGCAGCTTATTAACGGGAGGGTCGGGCGAGCAGTACTTC. Translating it yields CASSLLTGGSGEQYF.

The chain couples TRBV18 to TRBJ1-3; unclear D gene. The CDR3 has 16 residues. Trimming stripped 0 bases from V and 3 bases from J, with 12 bases between. Germline V gene lookup returns CDR1 KGHSH and CDR2 LQKENI. This CDR3 is CASSPPEGIVGNTIYF. CDR3 DNA sequence: TGTGCCAGCTCACCACCCGAGGGAATCGTTGGAAACACCATATATTTT.

Only one count was recorded for this clone. The chain joins TRBV12-5 to TRBJ2-2; 16 bases match TRBD2. Germline-derived CDR1 and CDR2 are LGHNT and FRNRAP. J was trimmed by 4 bases and V by 1 base; bases with no gene match: 6. The CDR3 extends over 19 amino acids. The DNA of the CDR3 is TGTGCTAGTGGTTTGGGAGGGACTAGCGGGAGGGATTGCACCGGGGAGCTGTTTTTT. Its protein product is CASGLGGTSGRDCTGELFF.

The chain links TRBV11-2 to TRBJ1-6; D unclear. Germline lookup yields CDR1 SGHAT and CDR2 FQNNGV. V was trimmed by 4 bases and J by 7 bases, leaving 14 bases between them. The CDR3 is made up of 15 amino acids. The CDR3 bases are TGTGCCAGCAGCTCAGGAAGGCGAGTAAATTCACCCCTCCACTTT. It specifies CASSSGRRVNSPLHF. The complete variable domain, with remaining parts taken from reference TRBV11-2 and TRBJ1-6, reads EAGVAQSPRYKIIEKRQSVAFWCNPISGHATLYWYQQILGQGPKLLIQFQNNGVVDDSQLPKDRFSAERLKGVDSTLKIQPAKLEDSAVYLCASSSGRRVNSPLHFGNGTRLTVT.

This chain joins TRBV2 and TRBJ1-2, with 9 bases matching TRBD1. CDR1 and CDR2 from the germline V gene are SNHLY and FYNNEI. Germline trimming cut 7 bases from V and 0 bases from J; bases unmatched to any gene: 3. This CDR3 comprises 14 residues. The CDR3 here is CASTGTGTNYGYTF. The DNA for the CDR3 is TGTGCCAGCACCGGGACAGGGACTAACTATGGCTACACCTTC.

The rearrangement uses TRBV28 and TRBJ1-2; no firm D call. Trimming pared 6 bases from V and 7 bases from J, leaving 18 bases between. The CDR3 length is 14 residues. Germline V gene sequence: CDR1 MDHEN, CDR2 SYDVKM. In DNA, the CDR3 is TGTGCCAGCAGCTATGTTGGGGTCGGAGGTGGCTACACCTTC. It is translated as CASSYVGVGGGYTF.

The chain uses TRBV9 and TRBJ2-2; TRBD1 might be the D (6 bases). Between the trimmed V and J ends, which lost 0 bases and 7 bases, there was a span of 10 bases. The CDR3 runs 14 residues. Germline values: CDR1 SGDLS, CDR2 YYNGEE. CDR3 residues: CASSVVTGLGELFF. The CDR3 region has the DNA TGTGCCAGCAGCGTAGTGACAGGACTCGGGGAGCTGTTTTTT.

The chain couples TRBV10-3 to TRBJ2-7, with 7 bases lining up with TRBD2. There are 12 residues in the CDR3. Germline CDR1 and CDR2: ENHRY and SYGVKD. V trimming: 11 bases; J trimming: 4 bases; junction bases outside the gene matches: 8. For the CDR3, the DNA is TGTGCCGCAGGGAGGGGCCAATACGAGCAGTACTTC. Translating it yields CAAGRGQYEQYF.

The chain employs TRBV9 and TRBJ2-2; weak D call: TRBD2 (6 bases). The ends were cut back, 0 bases at V and 1 base at J, with 7 bases in the middle. Germline V gene data show CDR1 as SGDLS and CDR2 as YYNGEE. The CDR3 covers 15 residues. CDR3 region: CASSVGRENTGELFF. CDR3 DNA sequence: TGTGCCAGCAGCGTAGGGCGGGAGAACACCGGGGAGCTGTTTTTT.

This rearrangement joins TRBV7-8 to TRBJ2-5, with TRBD2 matching over 12 bases. Losses at the gene ends were 2 bases for V and 4 bases for J; bases not matched to a gene: 5. CDR3 length: 16 residues. Per germline, CDR1 SGHVS and CDR2 FQNEAQ. As DNA, the CDR3 is TGTGCCAGCAGCTTACTAGCGGGAGGGCCTCGAGAGACCCAGTACTTC. It translates to CASSLLAGGPRETQYF.

The chain is built from TRBV13 and TRBJ2-1; D possibly corresponds to TRBD2 (6 bases). Trimming left V 2 bases short and J 11 bases short, with 16 bases between. CDR1 PRHDT and CDR2 FYEKMQ come from the germline V gene (reference sequence). The CDR3 contains 14 residues. CDR3 in DNA: TGTGCCAGCAGCTTACCAACGCGGGGCAGCAAGCAGTTCTTC. Its translation: CASSLPTRGSKQFF. The complete variable domain, with remaining parts taken from reference TRBV13 and TRBJ2-1, reads AAGVIQSPRHLIKEKRETATLKCYPIPRHDTVYWYQQGPGQDPQFLISFYEKMQSDKGSIPDRFSAQQFSDYHSELNMSSLELGDSALYFCASSLPTRGSKQFFGPGTRLTVL.

The genes are TRBV13 and TRBJ2-7, with 7 bases aligning to TRBD2. V was clipped by 6 bases and J by 1 base; unmatched bases: 6. Germline loops: CDR1 PRHDT, CDR2 FYEKMQ (reference sequence). The CDR3 loop spans 14 amino acids. The CDR3 sequence is CASRSGLGSYEQYF. In DNA, the CDR3 is TGTGCCAGCAGATCCGGACTAGGGTCCTACGAGCAGTACTTC.

This sequence joins TRBV4-1 and TRBJ2-3; tentative D call: TRBD2 (5 bases). CDR1 is MGHRA and CDR2 is YSYEKL in the germline V gene. V was shortened by 4 bases and J by 1 base, with 6 bases between the two germline ends. There are 13 residues in the CDR3. In nucleotides, the CDR3 is TGCGCCAGCAGCCCCGGGGGCACAGATACGCAGTATTTT. This sequence encodes CASSPGGTDTQYF.